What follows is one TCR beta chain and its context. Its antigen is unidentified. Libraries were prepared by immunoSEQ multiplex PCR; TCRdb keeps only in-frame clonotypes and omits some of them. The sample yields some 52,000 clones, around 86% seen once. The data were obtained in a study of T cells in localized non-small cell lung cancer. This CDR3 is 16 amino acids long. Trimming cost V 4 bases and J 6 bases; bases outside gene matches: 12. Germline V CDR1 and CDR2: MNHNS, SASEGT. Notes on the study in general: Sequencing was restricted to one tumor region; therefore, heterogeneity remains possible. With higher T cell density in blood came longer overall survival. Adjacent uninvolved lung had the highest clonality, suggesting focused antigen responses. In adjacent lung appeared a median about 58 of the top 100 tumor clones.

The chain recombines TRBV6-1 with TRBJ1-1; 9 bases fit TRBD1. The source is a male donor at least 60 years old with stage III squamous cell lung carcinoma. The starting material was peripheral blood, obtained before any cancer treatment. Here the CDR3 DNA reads TGTGCCAGCAGTGGTCCTAAGGGACAGGGAGGTCCTGAAGCTTTCTTT. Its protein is CASSGPKGQGGPEAFF.